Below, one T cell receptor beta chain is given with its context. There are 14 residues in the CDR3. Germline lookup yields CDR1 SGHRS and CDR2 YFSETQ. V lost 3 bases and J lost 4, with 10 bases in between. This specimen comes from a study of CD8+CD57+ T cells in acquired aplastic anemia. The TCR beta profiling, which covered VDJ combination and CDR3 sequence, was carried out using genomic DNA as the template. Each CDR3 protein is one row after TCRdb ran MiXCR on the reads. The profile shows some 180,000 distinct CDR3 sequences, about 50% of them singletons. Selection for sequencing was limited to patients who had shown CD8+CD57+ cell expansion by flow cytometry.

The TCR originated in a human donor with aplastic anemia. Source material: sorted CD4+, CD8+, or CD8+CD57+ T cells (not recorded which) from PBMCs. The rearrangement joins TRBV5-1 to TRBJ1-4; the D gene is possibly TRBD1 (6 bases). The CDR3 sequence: CASSWTASNEKLFF. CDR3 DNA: TGCGCCAGCAGCTGGACAGCAAGTAATGAAAAACTGTTTTTT.